This TCR beta chain is drawn from a study of CD8 T cells in Susac syndrome. The overall study: Each patient with Susac syndrome, at the time of blood draw, was therapy-naive, on corticosteroids, or on intravenous immunoglobulin alone.

With random hexamers, reverse transcription was performed on about 0.5 to 1 ug of RNA. TCRdb re-called the immunoSEQ multiplex PCR reads with MiXCR, one entry per CDR3 protein. The sample records roughly 200,000 distinct CDR3 sequences, around 94% being singletons. Germline CDR1 LNHDA, CDR2 SQIVND (reference sequence). This CDR3 contains 16 residues. With 3 bases removed from V and 0 bases from J, the gap between germline ends came to 14 bases. This TCR was sampled from a human donor with Susac syndrome. The J gene is TRBJ1-1, the V gene TRBV19; D possibly corresponds to TRBD1 (5 bases). Sequences were obtained from CD4+ T cells from PBMCs. DNA for the CDR3: TGTGCCAGTAGTATGGGTACAGGCGTAATGAACACTGAAGCTTTCTTT. It codes for CASSMGTGVMNTEAFF.